This T cell receptor beta chain was captured by sequencing in a study of shared clonotypes between healthy human individuals (TCRdb year 2020). Background for the entire study: The cohort included three men and a couple of women between 18 and 49 years of age. Per donor, three plates each were used for CD4 naive and CD4 memory, two for CD8 naive, and one for CD8 memory. The study deeply sequenced blood TCR repertoires of five healthy adults to estimate repertoire size and the extent of clonotype sharing between individuals. Different laboratories and diverse techniques were used to prepare libraries and sequence TCR repertoires, to increase sequencing depth and limit assay-specific biases. Leukapheresis yielded between about 0.94 and 8.9 billion PBMCs per donor.

The donors were healthy, HIV-negative adults who had no recently reported acute infections or vaccinations. All donors were Caucasian adults living in Nashville, Tennessee, USA. CD4+ T cells were enriched by magnetic negative selection, after which naive cells were positively selected on CD45RA and the negative fraction was taken as the memory subset. Blood was obtained by leukapheresis, after which PBMCs were separated by Ficoll-Histopaque density gradient centrifugation and cryopreserved in liquid nitrogen vapor phase. Analytical flow cytometry was used to check the purity and quantity of every magnetically sorted T cell population. Each sorted fraction had its genomic DNA isolated and then quantified by UV absorbance on a Nanodrop 2000c. As regards this clone: The target of this receptor is not known. Base qualities are not recorded, but no much larger clone differs from it by a single base.

Using the deep immunoSEQ assay, TCR CDR3 regions were amplified from genomic DNA by multiplex PCR. For each cell subset, the extracted genomic DNA was distributed evenly across all wells of several immunoSEQ 96-well plates, and each plate served as one replicate. Each replicate PCR for sorted subsets received around 210 ng genomic DNA, equal to 28,000 or so T cell genomes. Purified libraries were measured with a Qubit 3.0 fluorometer, size-checked on a Bioanalyzer 2100, and measured again with the KAPA Library Quantification kit. A separate single-read 150-cycle Illumina NextSeq 550 flow cell was used to sequence each immunoSEQ 96-well plate. The paper's processing steps were these. Because the immunoSEQ output held only junctional sequences and lacked quality scores, the filtering could not match the filtering applied to full-length reads. To assign V/J genes and CDR3, sequences were annotated against IMGT germline references using PyIR, a Python wrapper for IgBLAST v1.9. Reads were filtered out if the reads had weak V/J assignments (E-value above 1e-6), no CDR3, stop codons, out-of-frame junctions, or ambiguous translated residues. V3J clonotypes were defined as sequences sharing an identical inferred V gene, J gene, and CDR3 amino acid sequence. Percentage overlap between repertoires was calculated by dividing the number of shared unique clonotypes by the size of the smaller repertoire. RTK rarefaction, the Chao1 estimator, and Recon v2.1 estimates of unobserved clonotypes were used to assess repertoire richness. OLGA was used to compute generation probabilities for all TCRbeta clonotypes that the gDNA method yielded from several donors. TCRdb mirrors the immuneACCESS table, restricted to in-frame sequences. Some clones are absent from its copies; in checked studies, under half trace to an unresolved V gene, and the reason for the others is unknown. V, J and clone size derive from that table, while D and trimming were established from the DNA sequence. The sample profile shows around 1.1 million clones; 70% to 80% of them were found once. Approximately 0.95% of the sample belongs to the ten largest clones.

The investigation overall reported the following: Pairwise subsampling indicated that sequencing depth was expected to affect the degree of clonotype sharing among donors. Incomplete sequencing was indicated by rarefaction of sorted-subset datasets, despite the large sequencing depth. The small number of donors limited the genetic and exposure-history diversity represented. Larger estimated clonotype richness was generally found for naive subsets than for memory subsets. Sampling was restricted to blood, and TCR repertoires in tissue are likely to differ from TCR repertoires in blood. When a handful of donors were compared, the shared fraction of clonotypes was 5% to 6.5% for naive CD4, around 3.5% for naive CD8, more than 2% for memory CD4, and about 0.36% for memory CD8. Compared with non-shared clonotypes, clonotypes shared by all four sorted-subset donors had higher generation probabilities.

Sample: memory CD4+ T cells from PBMCs. The cell subset or site label of this sample denotes: CD45RA-negative fraction. This sequence originates from a man between 18 and 29 years old in good health. Some clones in this sample may be carry-over from other donors' samples.

The CDR3 amino acid sequence is: CASSLTGWRLDTQYF. The DNA is TGTGCCAGCAGCTTAACCGGCTGGCGATTAGATACGCAGTATTTT. The chain links TRBV7-3 with TRBJ2-3, with the D gene not clear enough to name. V was cut back by 0 bases and J by 5 bases, leaving a gap of 12 bases between them. Sequences SGHTA (CDR1) and FQGTGA (CDR2) are obtained from the germline V gene. Counted from cysteine to phenylalanine, this CDR3 has 15 amino acids. CDR3 DNA is the only sequence kept; it has 45 bases, read in frame from the first base. Reference TRBV7-3 and TRBJ2-3 proteins supply the regions before and after the CDR3; the full variable domain is: GAGVSQTPSNKVTEKGKYVELRCDPISGHTALYWYRQSLGQGPEFLIYFQGTGAADDSGLPNDRFFAVRPEGSVSTLKIQRTERGDSAVYLCASSLTGWRLDTQYFGPGTRLTVL.